The present T cell receptor (beta chain) was sequenced within a study of blood T cell repertoires in COVID-19. The CDR3 is 15 residues long. Trimming stripped 2 bases from V and 6 bases from J, with 15 bases between. Per the germline V gene, CDR1 is SEHNR and CDR2 is FQNEAQ (reference sequence). Libraries were prepared by immunoSEQ multiplex PCR; TCRdb keeps only in-frame clonotypes and omits some of them. The data contain over 200,000 clones, about nine tenths of them singletons. This receptor was identified in a man aged 40-49 years who had recovered from COVID-19. The chain is built from TRBV7-9 and TRBJ2-3; D gene ambiguous. The sequenced sample was peripheral blood. The CDR3 is CASSLRIGSADTQYF. The DNA of the CDR3 is TGTGCCAGCAGCTTAAGGATCGGGTCGGCGGATACGCAGTATTTT.